This record covers a single T cell receptor beta chain. Methods used by the authors: The assay estimated nucleated cells by amplifying reference gene primers. Method: immunoSEQ multiplex PCR; TCRdb's copy keeps in-frame clones and lacks some. V and J calls and clone size follow that table, whereas D and trimming were derived from the DNA. The sample holds about 500,000 clones; 75% to 90% are singletons and the top ten take approximately 0.9%. The data derive from a study of blood T cell repertoires in COVID-19. Across the whole study: The samples span acute and convalescent COVID-19 from the United States, Italy and Spain.

Seattle enrolled patients during active infection and tracked them longitudinally. This receptor was identified in a young man with COVID-19, enrolled during active disease. Source material: peripheral blood.

The CDR3 nucleotides are TGTGCCAGCTCGGGGGCACACACCACAGATACGCAGTATTTT. Amino acids: CASSGAHTTDTQYF. The rearrangement links TRBV18 to TRBJ2-3, with D possibly TRBD1 on 6 matching bases. The ends were cut back, 6 bases at V and 2 bases at J, with 12 bases in the middle. Germline CDR1 is KGHSH and CDR2 is LQKENI. The CDR3 totals 14 residues.